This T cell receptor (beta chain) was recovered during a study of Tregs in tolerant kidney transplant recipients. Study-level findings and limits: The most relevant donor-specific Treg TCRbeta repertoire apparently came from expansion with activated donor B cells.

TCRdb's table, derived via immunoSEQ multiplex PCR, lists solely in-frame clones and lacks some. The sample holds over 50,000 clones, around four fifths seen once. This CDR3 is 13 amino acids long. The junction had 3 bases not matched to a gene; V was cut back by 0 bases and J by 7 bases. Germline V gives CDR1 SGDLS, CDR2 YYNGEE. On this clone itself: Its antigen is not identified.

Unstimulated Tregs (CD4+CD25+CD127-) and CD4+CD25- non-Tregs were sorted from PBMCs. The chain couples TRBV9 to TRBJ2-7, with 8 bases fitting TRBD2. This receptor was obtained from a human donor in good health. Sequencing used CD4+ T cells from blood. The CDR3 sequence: CASSVAGGREQYF. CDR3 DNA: TGTGCCAGCAGCGTAGCGGGGGGGCGTGAGCAGTACTTC.